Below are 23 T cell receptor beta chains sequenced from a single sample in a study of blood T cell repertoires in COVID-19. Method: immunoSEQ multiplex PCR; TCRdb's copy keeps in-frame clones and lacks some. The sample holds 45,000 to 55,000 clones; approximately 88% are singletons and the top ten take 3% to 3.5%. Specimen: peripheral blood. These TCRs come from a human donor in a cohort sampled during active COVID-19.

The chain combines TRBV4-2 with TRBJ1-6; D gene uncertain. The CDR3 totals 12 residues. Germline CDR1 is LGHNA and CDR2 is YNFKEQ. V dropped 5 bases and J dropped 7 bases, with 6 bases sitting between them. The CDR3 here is CASSSPNSPLHF. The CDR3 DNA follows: TGTGCCAGCAGCTCTCCGAATTCACCCCTCCACTTT.

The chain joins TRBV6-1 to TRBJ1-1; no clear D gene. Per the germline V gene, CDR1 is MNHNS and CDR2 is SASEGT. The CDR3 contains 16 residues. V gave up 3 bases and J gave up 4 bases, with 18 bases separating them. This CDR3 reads CASSDLADPRSTEAFF. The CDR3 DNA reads TGTGCCAGCAGTGATTTGGCAGACCCCCGGAGCACTGAAGCTTTCTTT.

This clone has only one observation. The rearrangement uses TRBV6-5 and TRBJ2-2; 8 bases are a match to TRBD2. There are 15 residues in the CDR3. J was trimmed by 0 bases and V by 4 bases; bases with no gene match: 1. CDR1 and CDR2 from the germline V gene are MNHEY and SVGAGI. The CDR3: CASSSGLANTGELFF. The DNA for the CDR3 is TGTGCCAGCAGTTCGGGACTAGCGAACACCGGGGAGCTGTTTTTT.

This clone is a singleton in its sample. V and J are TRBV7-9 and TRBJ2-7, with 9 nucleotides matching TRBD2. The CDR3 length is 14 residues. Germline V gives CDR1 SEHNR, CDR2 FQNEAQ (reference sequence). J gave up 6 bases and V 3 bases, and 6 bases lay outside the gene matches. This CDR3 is CASSFHAGGAEQYF. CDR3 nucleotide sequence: TGTGCCAGCAGCTTTCACGCGGGGGGGGCCGAGCAGTACTTC.

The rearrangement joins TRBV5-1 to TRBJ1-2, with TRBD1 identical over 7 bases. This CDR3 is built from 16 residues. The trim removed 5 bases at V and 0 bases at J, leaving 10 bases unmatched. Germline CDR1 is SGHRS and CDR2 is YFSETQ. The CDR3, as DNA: TGCGCCAGCAGAGACGGCAGGACAGGTACTAACTATGGCTACACCTTC. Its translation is CASRDGRTGTNYGYTF.

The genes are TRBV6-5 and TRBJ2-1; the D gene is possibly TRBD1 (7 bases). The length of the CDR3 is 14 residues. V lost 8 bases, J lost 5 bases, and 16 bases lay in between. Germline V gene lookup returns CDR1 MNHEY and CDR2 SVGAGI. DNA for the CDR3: TGTGCCAGCCGCGGGGCAGGGGGAAACAATGAGCAGTTCTTC. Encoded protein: CASRGAGGNNEQFF.

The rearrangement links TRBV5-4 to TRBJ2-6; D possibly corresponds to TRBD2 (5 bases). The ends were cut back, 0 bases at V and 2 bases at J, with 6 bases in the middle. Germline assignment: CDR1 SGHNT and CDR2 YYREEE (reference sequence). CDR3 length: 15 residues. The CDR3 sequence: CASSLGGAGANVLTF. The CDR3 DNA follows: TGTGCCAGCAGCTTGGGGGGAGCTGGGGCCAACGTCCTGACTTTC.

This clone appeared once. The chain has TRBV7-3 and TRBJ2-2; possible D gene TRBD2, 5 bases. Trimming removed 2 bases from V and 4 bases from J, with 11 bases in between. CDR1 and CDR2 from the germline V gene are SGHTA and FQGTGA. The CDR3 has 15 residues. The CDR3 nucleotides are TGTGCCAGCAGCTTATTTGGTGGGAGCACCGGGGAGCTGTTTTTT. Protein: CASSLFGGSTGELFF.

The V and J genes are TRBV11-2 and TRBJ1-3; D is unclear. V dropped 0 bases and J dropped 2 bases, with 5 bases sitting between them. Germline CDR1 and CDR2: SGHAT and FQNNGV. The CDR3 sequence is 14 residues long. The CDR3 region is CASSLERAGNTIYF. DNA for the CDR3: TGTGCCAGCAGCTTAGAGAGAGCTGGAAACACCATATATTTT.

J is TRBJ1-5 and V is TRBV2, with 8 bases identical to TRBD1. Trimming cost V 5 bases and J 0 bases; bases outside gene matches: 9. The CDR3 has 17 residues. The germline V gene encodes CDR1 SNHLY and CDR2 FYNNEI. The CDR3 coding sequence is TGTGCCAGCAGTACCAACAGGGGGGGGGATAGCAATCAGCCCCAGCATTTT. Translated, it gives CASSTNRGGDSNQPQHF. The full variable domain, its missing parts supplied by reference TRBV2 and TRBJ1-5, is EPEVTQTPSHQVTQMGQEVILRCVPISNHLYFYWYRQILGQKVEFLVSFYNNEISEKSEIFDDQFSVERPDGSNFTLKIRSTKLEDSAMYFCASSTNRGGDSNQPQHFGDGTRLSIL.

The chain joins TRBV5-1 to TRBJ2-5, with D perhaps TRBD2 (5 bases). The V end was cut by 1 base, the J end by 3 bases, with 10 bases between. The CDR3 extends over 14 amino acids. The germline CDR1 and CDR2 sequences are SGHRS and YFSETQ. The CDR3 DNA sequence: TGCGCCAGCAGCTTGTTTGGAGGAAAAGAGACCCAGTACTTC. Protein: CASSLFGGKETQYF.

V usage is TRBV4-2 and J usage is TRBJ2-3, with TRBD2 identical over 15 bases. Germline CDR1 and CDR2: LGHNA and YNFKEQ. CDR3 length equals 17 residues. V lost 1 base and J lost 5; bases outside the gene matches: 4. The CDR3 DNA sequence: TGTGCCAGCAGCCAAGGGACTAGCGGGGGGGCTGAAGATACGCAGTATTTT. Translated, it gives CASSQGTSGGAEDTQYF.

The CDR3 nucleotides read TGTGCCAGCAGAGCTGACTCGGTGGGGAACACTGAAGCTTTCTTT. Translating gives CASRADSVGNTEAFF. The V and J genes are TRBV2 and TRBJ1-1; D not resolved. From germline, CDR1 is SNHLY and CDR2 FYNNEI. Trimming stripped 6 bases from V and 1 base from J, with 15 bases between. The CDR3 is 15 residues long.

The chain's CDR3 is CASSSGTPGNTIYF. The CDR3 DNA reads as TGTGCCAGCAGCAGCGGGACACCCGGAAACACCATATATTTT. J is TRBJ1-3 and V is TRBV27; D may be TRBD1 (6 bases). The V end lost 6 bases, the J end lost 4 bases, and 13 bases lay between the germline ends. This CDR3 spans 14 amino acids. Germline CDR1 is MNHEY and CDR2 is SMNVEV (reference sequence).

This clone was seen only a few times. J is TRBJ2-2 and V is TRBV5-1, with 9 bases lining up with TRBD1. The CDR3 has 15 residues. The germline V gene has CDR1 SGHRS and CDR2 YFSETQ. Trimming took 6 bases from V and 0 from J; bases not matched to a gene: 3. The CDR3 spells CASTRQGANTGELFF. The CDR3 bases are TGCGCCAGCACCCGACAGGGGGCGAACACCGGGGAGCTGTTTTTT.

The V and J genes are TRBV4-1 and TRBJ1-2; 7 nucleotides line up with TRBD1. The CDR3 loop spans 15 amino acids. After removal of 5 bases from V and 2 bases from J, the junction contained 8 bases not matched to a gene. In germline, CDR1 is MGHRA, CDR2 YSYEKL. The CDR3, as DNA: TGCGCCAGCAGCGCAGACCCAGGGGGGAACTATGGCTACACCTTC. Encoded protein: CASSADPGGNYGYTF.

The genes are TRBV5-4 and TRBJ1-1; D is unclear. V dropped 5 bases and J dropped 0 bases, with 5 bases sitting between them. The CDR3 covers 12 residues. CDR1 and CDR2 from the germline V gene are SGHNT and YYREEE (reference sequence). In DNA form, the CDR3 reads TGTGCCAGCAGTTTAATGAACACTGAAGCTTTCTTT. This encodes CASSLMNTEAFF.

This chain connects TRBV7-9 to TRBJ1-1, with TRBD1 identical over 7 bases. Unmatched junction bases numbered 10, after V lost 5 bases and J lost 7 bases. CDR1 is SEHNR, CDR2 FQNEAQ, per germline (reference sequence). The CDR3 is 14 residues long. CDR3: CASSASTGYDEAFF. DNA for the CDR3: TGTGCCAGCAGCGCTTCGACAGGGTATGATGAAGCTTTCTTT.

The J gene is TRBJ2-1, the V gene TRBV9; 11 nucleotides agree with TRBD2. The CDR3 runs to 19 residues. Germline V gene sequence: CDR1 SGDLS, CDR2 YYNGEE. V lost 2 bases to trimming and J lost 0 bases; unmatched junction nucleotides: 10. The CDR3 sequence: CASSVVAGGLLSSYNEQFF. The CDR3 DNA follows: TGTGCCAGCAGCGTGGTAGCGGGAGGGCTTCTCAGCTCCTACAATGAGCAGTTCTTC. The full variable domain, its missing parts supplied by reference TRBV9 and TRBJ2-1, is DSGVTQTPKHLITATGQRVTLRCSPRSGDLSVYWYQQSLDQGLQFLIQYYNGEERAKGNILERFSAQQFPDLHSELNLSSLELGDSALYFCASSVVAGGLLSSYNEQFFGPGTRLTVL.

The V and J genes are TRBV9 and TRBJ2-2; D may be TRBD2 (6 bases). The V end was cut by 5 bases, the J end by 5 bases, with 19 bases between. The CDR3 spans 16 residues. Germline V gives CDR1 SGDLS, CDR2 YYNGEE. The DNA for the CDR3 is TGTGCCAGCAGACGAATTTGGGGGGAGAATACCGGGGAGCTGTTTTTT. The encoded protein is CASRRIWGENTGELFF.

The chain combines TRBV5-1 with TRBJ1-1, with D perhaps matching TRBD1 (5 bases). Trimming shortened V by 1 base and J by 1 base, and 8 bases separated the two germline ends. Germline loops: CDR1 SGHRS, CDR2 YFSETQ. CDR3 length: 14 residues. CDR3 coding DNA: TGCGCCAGCAGCTTGCAGGGATCGAACACTGAAGCTTTCTTT. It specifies CASSLQGSNTEAFF.

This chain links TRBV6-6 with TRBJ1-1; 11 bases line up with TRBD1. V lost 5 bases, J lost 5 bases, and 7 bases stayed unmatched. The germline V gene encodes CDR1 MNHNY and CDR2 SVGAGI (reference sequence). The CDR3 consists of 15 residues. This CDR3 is CASSPAGTGGTEAFF. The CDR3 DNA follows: TGTGCCAGCAGTCCGGCCGGGACAGGGGGAACTGAAGCTTTCTTT.

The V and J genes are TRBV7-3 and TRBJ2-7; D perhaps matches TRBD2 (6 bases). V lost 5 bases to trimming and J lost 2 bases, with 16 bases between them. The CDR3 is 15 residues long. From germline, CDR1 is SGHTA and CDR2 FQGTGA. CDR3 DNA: TGTGCCAGCAGCCCCGGACTACCCGGCCCCTACGAGCAGTACTTC. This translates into CASSPGLPGPYEQYF.